Listed below are T cell receptor beta chains from one sample, sequenced in a study of shared clonotypes between healthy human individuals. Libraries were prepared by immunoSEQ multiplex PCR; TCRdb keeps only in-frame clonotypes and omits some of them. The sample lists 300,000 or so clones, around 72% seen once, with around a tenth in the top ten. Input material: memory CD4+ T cells sorted from blood. These receptor sequences come from a man younger than 40 in good health. Both conserved end residues are part of each CDR3.

V | CDR3
TRBV6-6 | CASSTGNLGEKLFF
TRBV6-1 | CASSGGLEETQYF
TRBV6-1 | CASSEVGANTIYF
TRBV7-6 | CASSLDFPSYEQYF
TRBV5-4 | CASLSDPSNTGELFF
TRBV5-6 | CASSNGNTIYF
TRBV28 | CASSDPFATSGRALYEQYF
TRBV7-8 | CASSLLAGQGSYVTEAFF
TRBV9 | CASSVGLAAGSYGYTF
TRBV19 | CASSTQGLAGVETQYF
TRBV2 | CATKAQGNTEAFF
TRBV19 | CASRTFGGSGYTF
TRBV27 | CASSSASVGQFF
TRBV7-2 | CASRQVGLDEQYF
TRBV5-4 | CASSLALNAYEQYF
TRBV27 | CASSSSSRGLAKNIQYF
TRBV29-1 | CSVPASGVADTQYF
TRBV7-6 | CASSLLGGTAVEQYF
TRBV2 | CASRGPGQGDQQETQYF
TRBV7-2 | CASSSSGTFYEQYF
TRBV5-5 | CASSLNFINEQFF
TRBV14 | CASSFGGSTYEQYF
TRBV5-8 | CASSLNRAGYTF
TRBV18 | CASSTQGGGGNQPQHF
TRBV5-1 | CASSLSGSGSQYF
TRBV28 | CASSLLMSGLNEQFF
TRBV27 | CASRPRHNTDTQYF
TRBV18 | CASSTYQETQYF
TRBV10-1 | CASSESGQVLYTQYF